The sequence of this T cell receptor (beta chain) was determined in a study of T cells in Graves' hyperthyroidism and ophthalmopathy. Study findings and constraints: Researchers found most expanded thyroid clonotypes above 0.001 in blood as well.

V was trimmed by 5 bases and J by 1 base, leaving 7 bases between them. From germline, CDR1 is DFQATT and CDR2 SNEGSKA (reference sequence). The CDR3 covers 12 residues. This clonotype came up a few times. Its antigen is not known. Subjects with ophthalmopathy showed a Clinical Activity Score no lower than 3, a NOSPECS grade no lower than 4, and a duration shorter than 3 months. Diagnoses rested on clinical symptoms, serum thyroxine and TRAb, thyroid ultrasound and orbital computed tomography. RNA transcripts served as the template for amplifying TCR beta CDR3 regions. TCR CDR3 underwent first-round RT-PCR with the HTBI primer set. TCRdb passed the multiplex PCR reads through MiXCR, listing each CDR3 protein once. The sample contains approximately 490,000 distinct CDR3 sequences, approximately 23% of which appear only once.

The rearrangement joins TRBV20-1 to TRBJ2-3, with D uncertain. The sample was blood. The clonotype was recovered from a woman between 65 and 79 years old with Graves' ophthalmopathy. The CDR3 coding sequence is TGCAGTGCTCTACCCCGCACAGATACGCAGTATTTT. Translating gives CSALPRTDTQYF.